Following are 22 T cell receptor beta chains from one sample sequenced in a study of T cell responses to AZD1222 COVID-19 vaccine. Libraries were prepared by immunoSEQ multiplex PCR; TCRdb keeps only in-frame clonotypes and omits some of them. In the table there are 150,000 or so clones, about 89% of which are singletons. The specimen was peripheral blood, collected 28 days after the second AZD1222 dose. The receptors originated from an adult who received the AZD1222 COVID-19 vaccine.

J is TRBJ2-2 and V is TRBV7-3; TRBD2 matches at 9 bases. CDR1 and CDR2 (germline): SGHTA, FQGTGA. The J segment lost 8 bases and the V segment lost 6 bases, leaving 13 bases of the junction unmatched. CDR3 length equals 16 residues. This CDR3 is CASRSSGVGVPGELFF. As DNA, the CDR3 is TGTGCCAGCAGATCTAGCGGGGTTGGGGTACCGGGGGAGCTGTTTTTT.

The genes are TRBV30 and TRBJ2-7; 14 positions agree with TRBD2. The V and J ends lost 3 bases and 9 bases, in that order; junction bases with no gene match: 7. CDR1 and CDR2 (germline): GTSNPN, SVGIG (reference sequence). This CDR3 spans 14 amino acids. The CDR3 protein is CAWSEGLAGDRQYF. DNA for the CDR3: TGTGCCTGGAGCGAGGGACTAGCGGGAGACAGGCAGTACTTC.

This clone has a single count. The rearrangement uses TRBV14 and TRBJ1-2; no clear D gene. The V and J ends lost 1 base and 7 bases respectively, with 13 bases between them. This CDR3 contains 14 residues. Germline CDR1 reads SGHDN; CDR2 reads FVKESK. The CDR3 spells CASSQARGVGGYTF. CDR3 bases: TGTGCCAGCAGCCAAGCTCGGGGAGTGGGTGGCTACACCTTC.

V is TRBV10-3 and J is TRBJ2-1; maybe TRBD1 (6 bases). The CDR3 runs to 17 residues. V lost 6 bases and J lost 7, with 25 bases in between. Germline V CDR1 and CDR2: ENHRY, SYGVKD. CDR3 coding DNA: TGTGCCATCAGCTCCGGGGAGCTAGGGGGTTTCCTGAATGAGCAGTTCTTC. Protein: CAISSGELGGFLNEQFF.

This rearrangement joins TRBV19 to TRBJ1-5; D is ambiguous. Trimming pared 5 bases from V and 0 bases from J, leaving 8 bases between. Germline lookup yields CDR1 LNHDA and CDR2 SQIVND (reference sequence). The CDR3 extends over 14 amino acids. CDR3 sequence reads: CASSFHGSNQPQHF. The CDR3 DNA follows: TGTGCCAGTAGTTTTCACGGTAGCAATCAGCCCCAGCATTTT.

This chain links TRBV9 with TRBJ2-1; no reliable D call. V lost 4 bases and J 6 bases, leaving 8 bases between the germline ends. Looked up from germline, CDR1 is SGDLS and CDR2 is YYNGEE. The CDR3 runs 12 residues. The DNA of the CDR3 is TGTGCCAGCAGCTCCTTAGGCAATGAGCAGTTCTTC. This translates into CASSSLGNEQFF.

This clone was seen only a few times. CDR3 coding DNA: TGTGCCAGCAGCGCCCGACAGGGGGCAGGGAATTCACCCCTCCACTTT. Translated, it gives CASSARQGAGNSPLHF. V usage is TRBV11-1 and J usage is TRBJ1-6; 10 nucleotides line up with TRBD1. Germline lookup yields CDR1 SGHAT and CDR2 FQDESV (reference sequence). V gave up 5 bases and J gave up 7 bases; unmatched junction bases: 8. The CDR3 is 16 amino acids. Full variable domain (remainder filled in from reference TRBV11-1 and TRBJ1-6): EAEVAQSPRYKITEKSQAVAFWCDPISGHATLYWYRQILGQGPELLVQFQDESVVDDSQLPKDRFSAERLKGVDSTLKIQPAELGDSAMYLCASSARQGAGNSPLHFGNGTRLTVT.

The chain has TRBV7-9 and TRBJ1-1; D is undetermined. Germline V gene lookup returns CDR1 SEHNR and CDR2 FQNEAQ (reference sequence). V shed 5 bases and J shed 4 bases, with 11 bases lying between them. The CDR3 sequence is 13 residues long. CDR3 sequence (DNA): TGTGCCAGCAGCCCGGAAAGTAGCACTGAAGCTTTCTTT. It translates to CASSPESSTEAFF.

This sequence joins TRBV15 and TRBJ2-1; 8 bases fit TRBD1. From germline, CDR1 is LNHNV and CDR2 YYDKDF (reference sequence). The V gene end was trimmed by 3 bases and the J gene end by 7 bases; junction bases not matched to a gene: 8. This CDR3 spans 15 amino acids. The CDR3 sequence is CATSSPGQGLNEQFF. The CDR3 nucleotides are TGTGCCACCAGCAGTCCAGGACAGGGTCTGAATGAGCAGTTCTTC. Drawing the rest from reference TRBV15 and TRBJ2-1, the complete variable domain is DAMVIQNPRYQVTQFGKPVTLSCSQTLNHNVMYWYQQKSSQAPKLLFHYYDKDFNNEADTPDNFQSRRPNTSFCFLDIRSPGLGDTAMYLCATSSPGQGLNEQFFGPGTRLTVL.

The chain couples TRBV2 to TRBJ1-1; no firm D call. V was clipped by 4 bases and J by 11 bases, with 17 bases between them. The CDR3 has 13 residues. Germline loops: CDR1 SNHLY, CDR2 FYNNEI. Written as DNA, the CDR3 is TGTGCCAGCAGTGGAAGTTCTGAGCGGGAGGCTTTCTTT. The encoded protein is CASSGSSEREAFF.

The V gene is TRBV7-3, the J gene TRBJ2-7; D is undetermined. V dropped 1 base and J dropped 2 bases, with 6 bases sitting between them. The CDR3 totals 13 residues. Germline V lookup: CDR1 SGHTA, CDR2 FQGTGA. This CDR3 is CASSLNSPYEQYF. The CDR3 DNA reads TGTGCCAGCAGCTTAAATAGTCCCTACGAGCAGTACTTC.

The rearrangement uses TRBV29-1 and TRBJ2-2; TRBD2 agrees at 9 bases. The CDR3 runs 16 residues. The germline V gene encodes CDR1 SQVTM and CDR2 ANQGSEA. V gave up 0 bases and J gave up 5 bases; unmatched junction bases: 7. For the CDR3, the DNA is TGCAGCGTTGAAGACCCTGGACTAGCGTTGACCGGGGAGCTGTTTTTT. Translating it yields CSVEDPGLALTGELFF.

This chain links TRBV3-1 (or the pseudogene TRBV3-2) with TRBJ1-2; weak D call: TRBD1 (6 bases). The ends were cut back, 1 base at V and 4 bases at J, with 7 bases in the middle. The CDR3 has 13 amino acids. CDR1 is LGHDT and CDR2 is YNNKEL in the germline V gene (reference sequence). The CDR3 loop is CASSQGTVYGYTF. Here the CDR3 DNA reads TGTGCCAGCAGCCAAGGGACAGTCTATGGCTACACCTTC.

This clone was counted between two and nine times. The chain recombines TRBV5-1 with TRBJ1-5, with D maybe TRBD1 (6 bases). CDR3 length: 13 amino acids. V dropped 0 bases and J dropped 6 bases, with 7 bases sitting between them. CDR1 and CDR2 (germline): SGHRS, YFSETQ. DNA of the CDR3: TGCGCCAGCAGCTTGGAGGGGGGTCAGCCCCAGCATTTT. It codes for CASSLEGGQPQHF.

The rearrangement joins TRBV5-1 to TRBJ1-5, with a possible D match to TRBD1 (6 bases). V dropped 3 bases and J dropped 8 bases, with 15 bases sitting between them. The CDR3 runs to 14 residues. Per the germline V gene, CDR1 is SGHRS and CDR2 is YFSETQ. In DNA, the CDR3 is TGCGCCAGCAGCTCGACAGGTAGCGGGGAGCCCCAGCATTTT. This translates into CASSSTGSGEPQHF. The variable domain in full, completed from reference TRBV5-1 and TRBJ1-5, reads KAGVTQTPRYLIKTRGQQVTLSCSPISGHRSVSWYQQTPGQGLQFLFEYFSETQRNKGNFPGRFSGRQFSNSRSEMNVSTLELGDSALYLCASSSTGSGEPQHFGDGTRLSIL.

The gene calls are TRBV19 and TRBJ1-5; D is undetermined. This CDR3 is 14 amino acids long. From germline, CDR1 is LNHDA and CDR2 SQIVND (reference sequence). V was shortened by 3 bases and J by 0 bases, with 6 bases between the two germline ends. The DNA of the CDR3 is TGTGCCAGTAGTATCGGGTATAGCAATCAGCCCCAGCATTTT. Translated, it gives CASSIGYSNQPQHF.

The chain uses TRBV5-1 and TRBJ2-5; the D is unclear. Germline V gives CDR1 SGHRS, CDR2 YFSETQ. Trimming pared 1 base from V and 1 base from J, leaving 11 bases between. The CDR3 extends over 15 amino acids. The CDR3 protein is CASSLLSETQETQYF. The CDR3 coding sequence is TGCGCCAGCAGCTTGTTGTCAGAAACCCAAGAGACCCAGTACTTC.

The rearrangement uses TRBV4-3 and TRBJ2-1, with 11 positions matching TRBD2. CDR1 and CDR2 (germline): LGHNA, YSLEER. CDR3 length: 18 amino acids. Trimming at V came to 1 base and at J to 0 bases, leaving 5 bases not matched to a gene. The CDR3 DNA reads as TGCGCCAGCAGCCAAGGGGCTAGCGGGAGGCCCTCCTACAATGAGCAGTTCTTC. It codes for CASSQGASGRPSYNEQFF.

To note about this clone: At the DNA level, this CDR3 is encoded by other sequences in the same sample as well. The CDR3 is CASSLGGGETQYF. The CDR3 DNA reads TGTGCCAGCAGCTTGGGCGGGGGAGAGACCCAGTACTTC. The chain links TRBV7-9 to TRBJ2-5; 7 bases match TRBD2. Germline values: CDR1 SEHNR, CDR2 FQNEAQ (reference sequence). The ends lost 3 bases at V and 4 bases at J; junction bases unmatched: 2. The CDR3 consists of 13 residues.

This chain joins TRBV5-1 and TRBJ1-2; D uncertain. Germline CDR1 reads SGHRS; CDR2 reads YFSETQ. V was cut by 4 bases and J by 2 bases, with 12 bases left in between. The CDR3 is 14 residues long. The chain's CDR3 is CASSLPSTNYGYTF. DNA of the CDR3: TGCGCCAGCAGCCTACCATCTACGAACTATGGCTACACCTTC.

This clone was seen a handful of times. CDR3 sequence (DNA): TGTGCCAGCAGCTTAGCGATAGGGGGGACTCAACTTAACTCTGGAAACACCATATATTTT. Its translation is CASSLAIGGTQLNSGNTIYF. The chain links TRBV7-8 to TRBJ1-3; the D gene is possibly TRBD1 (6 bases). V was pared by 0 bases and J by 0 bases, with 21 bases between. In germline, CDR1 is SGHVS, CDR2 FQNEAQ. There are 20 residues in the CDR3.

V is TRBV2 and J is TRBJ2-5; 8 bases are shared with TRBD2. CDR3 length: 14 residues. Germline V lookup: CDR1 SNHLY, CDR2 FYNNEI. The V and J ends lost 8 bases and 4 bases, in that order; junction bases with no gene match: 9. CDR3 in amino acids: CASLPGLGRETQYF. CDR3 DNA: TGTGCCAGCTTACCGGGACTAGGGCGAGAGACCCAGTACTTC.